The next 10 T cell receptor beta chains were all read from a single sample in a study of response to subunit inactivated influenza vaccine. TCRdb redid the calling of the RT-PCR reads with MiXCR, one entry per CDR3 protein. The table includes 200,000 to 250,000 distinct CDR3 sequences, 9.5% to 15% detected once. This specimen was non-naive T cells sorted from PBMCs, taken around 14 days before vaccination. The receptor source for this set is a man aged 50 or older who received an inactivated influenza vaccine.

This chain joins TRBV20-1 and TRBJ2-3; no clear D gene. The V end was cut by 3 bases, the J end by 0 bases, with 13 bases between. CDR3 length: 15 amino acids. Germline CDR1 DFQATT, CDR2 SNEGSKA (reference sequence). CDR3 nucleotide sequence: TGCAGTGCTAGGGGCTCAAGTCGGAGCACAGATACGCAGTATTTT. Translated: CSARGSSRSTDTQYF.

This clonotype showed up just a few times. The rearrangement uses TRBV28 and TRBJ1-2; TRBD1 might be the D (6 bases). CDR3 length: 12 residues. Trimming took off 8 bases at V and 8 bases at J, with 15 bases between the two ends. Germline CDR1 MDHEN, CDR2 SYDVKM. Here the CDR3 reads CASATGSRGYTF. The CDR3 DNA reads as TGTGCCAGCGCCACAGGGAGCCGGGGCTACACCTTC.

This chain uses TRBV11-2 with TRBJ1-1; D unclear. The CDR3 runs 15 residues. V gave up 5 bases and J gave up 3 bases, with 16 bases separating them. Germline assignment: CDR1 SGHAT and CDR2 FQNNGV. The CDR3 DNA sequence: TGTGCCAGCAGCACACGGAGCCGGGGTGACACTGAAGCTTTCTTT. It is translated as CASSTRSRGDTEAFF. Combining the CDR3 with reference TRBV11-2 and TRBJ1-1 gives the whole variable domain EAGVAQSPRYKIIEKRQSVAFWCNPISGHATLYWYQQILGQGPKLLIQFQNNGVVDDSQLPKDRFSAERLKGVDSTLKIQPAKLEDSAVYLCASSTRSRGDTEAFFGQGTRLTVV.

This clonotype showed up just a few times. The chain combines TRBV28 with TRBJ2-5; D is undetermined. V lost 3 bases to trimming and J lost 1 base, with 15 bases between them. The CDR3 runs 16 residues. Per germline, CDR1 MDHEN and CDR2 SYDVKM. The CDR3 DNA follows: TGTGCCAGCAGTTTTGGGGTTTCGCGGTCCCAAGAGACCCAGTACTTC. This gives the protein CASSFGVSRSQETQYF.

The chain links TRBV7-8 to TRBJ2-7, with D maybe TRBD2 (5 bases). This CDR3 contains 16 residues. Trimming removed 0 bases from V and 2 bases from J, with 14 bases in between. CDR1 is SGHVS, CDR2 FQNEAQ, per germline. The CDR3 DNA reads TGTGCCAGCAGCTTAGCCGACCCCCCGAGGGCCTACGAGCAGTACTTC. Translating gives CASSLADPPRAYEQYF.

This chain uses TRBV10-3 with TRBJ2-1; TRBD1 matches at 9 bases. This CDR3 contains 16 residues. Germline V gene data show CDR1 as ENHRY and CDR2 as SYGVKD. V gave up 5 bases and J gave up 6 bases; unmatched junction bases: 11. The CDR3 nucleotides are TGTGCCATCAGTCCTCTAACAGGGGGCGCGGGCAATGAGCAGTTCTTC. Amino acids: CAISPLTGGAGNEQFF.

This clonotype was seen a handful of times. This rearrangement joins TRBV29-1 to TRBJ2-2; 8 nucleotides align to TRBD1. The CDR3 has 15 residues. V was clipped by 4 bases and J by 1 base; unmatched bases: 5. Germline V lookup: CDR1 SQVTM, CDR2 ANQGSEA. The chain's CDR3 is CSVVTGGLNTGELFF. CDR3 nucleotides: TGCAGCGTTGTTACAGGGGGGCTGAACACCGGGGAGCTGTTTTTT.

There are many counts of this clonotype. The chain links TRBV20-1 to TRBJ2-5; D is undetermined. V was shortened by 4 bases and J by 3 bases, with 6 bases between the two germline ends. The CDR3 totals 11 residues. The V gene's germline CDR1 is DFQATT and CDR2 SNEGSKA (reference sequence). CDR3: CSATTEETQYF. In nucleotides, the CDR3 is TGCAGTGCTACCACCGAAGAGACCCAGTACTTC.

This clonotype occurred a few times. The chain's CDR3 is CASSLYPTSGEKLFF. CDR3 coding DNA: TGTGCCAGCAGCCTCTACCCTACGTCGGGCGAAAAACTGTTTTTT. The rearrangement joins TRBV3-1 to TRBJ1-4, with D unresolved. This CDR3 is built from 15 residues. CDR1 is LGHDT and CDR2 is YNNKEL in the germline V gene (reference sequence). V dropped 4 bases and J dropped 8 bases, with 17 bases sitting between them.

This clonotype has only a few counts. The V call is TRBV15, the J call TRBJ2-2; the D gene could be TRBD1 or TRBD2 (7 bases each). Trimming left V 0 bases short and J 5 bases short, with 13 bases between. CDR1 is LNHNV and CDR2 is YYDKDF in the germline V gene (reference sequence). This CDR3 has 16 residues. The CDR3 sequence is CATSRDGEGATGELFF. CDR3 nucleotides: TGTGCCACCAGCAGAGATGGGGAGGGGGCTACCGGGGAGCTGTTTTTT.